The source of this T cell receptor beta chain is a study of a mutant IDH1 vaccine in newly diagnosed glioma. Study-level background: Patients arrived already treated with radiotherapy, temozolomide, or both, most having had both. Study conclusions and caveats: The vaccine induced immune responses, and these occurred in around 93% of patients.

As regards this clone: The antigen is not known.

Germline loops: CDR1 SNHLY, CDR2 FYNNEI. The CDR3 spans 14 residues. V gave up 5 bases and J gave up 11 bases; unmatched junction bases: 8. Time point specified: week 35, safety follow-up. In the vaccine, a single dose held 300 ug of the mutant IDH1 20-mer peptide, along with topical imiquimod. Profiling relied on immunoSEQ multiplex PCR, and the TCRdb table lists in-frame clones only, not all of them. The profile shows tens of thousands of clones, almost 95% of them singletons. The TCR comes from a man aged 45-65 years with glioma. The rearrangement uses TRBV2 and TRBJ1-5, with 11 bases aligning to TRBD1. This specimen consisted of PBMCs, obtained from a glioma patient whose treatment included an IDH1 peptide vaccine. CDR3 region: CASSIRTGGASQHF. CDR3 DNA: TGTGCCAGCAGTATTCGGACAGGGGGCGCGTCCCAGCATTTT. Together with reference TRBV2 and TRBJ1-5, the CDR3 gives the full variable domain: EPEVTQTPSHQVTQMGQEVILRCVPISNHLYFYWYRQILGQKVEFLVSFYNNEISEKSEIFDDQFSVERPDGSNFTLKIRSTKLEDSAMYFCASSIRTGGASQHFGDGTRLSIL.